This T cell receptor (beta chain) is drawn from a study of CD8+CD57+ T cells in acquired aplastic anemia. Across the whole study: Sorted CD4+ plus CD8+ cells gave DNA averaging approximately 3.2 ug.

CD8+CD57+ cell expansion had been shown by flow cytometry in patients chosen for sequencing. None of the patients had been given any therapy when their blood was sampled. A word on this clonotype: Its cognate antigen is unknown.

For CDR3 and TCR beta VDJ profiling, genomic DNA was the template used. TCRdb re-called the reads with MiXCR, one entry per CDR3 protein. The sample lists roughly 280,000 distinct CDR3 sequences; about three fifths were seen once. Whole-study results and caveats: Patients and controls had in common twenty-nine CD8+ CDR3 sequences. Between patients and controls, CD8+ Simpson's diversity did not vary significantly.

CDR3 length: 15 amino acids. Germline V gives CDR1 DFQATT, CDR2 SNEGSKA (reference sequence). V shed 6 bases, J shed 6 bases, and the junction held 16 bases outside the gene matches. The sequence was obtained from a human donor with aplastic anemia. This chain joins TRBV20-1 and TRBJ1-2; 7 nucleotides line up with TRBD1. The sequencing input was sorted CD4+, CD8+, or CD8+CD57+ T cells (not recorded which) from PBMCs. CDR3 bases: TGCAGTGCCAGCAGCCAAGACAGGGCAACCCATGGCTACACCTTC. As protein: CSASSQDRATHGYTF.